This TCR beta chain was obtained from a study of chemoradiotherapy in HPV16-positive cancers. Measured with immunoSEQ multiplex PCR; TCRdb has only the in-frame clones, and not every one. The data show about 14,000 clones, 60% to 75% seen once. This CDR3 region has 20 residues. This sequence originates from a human donor with HPV-associated anogenital cancer. Sample collection was performed from a patient who underwent chemoradiotherapy. The chain couples TRBV21-1 to TRBJ2-2; TRBD1, the table's D call, was not compared with the DNA. TRBV21-1 is annotated as a pseudogene. The CDR3 region is CASSIQGDREAPLFTGELFF. The CDR3 DNA is TGTGCCAGCAGCATCCAAGGGGACAGGGAGGCTCCCCTCTTCACCGGGGAGCTGTTTTTT.